This record concerns one T cell receptor (beta chain) sequence. The antigen remains undetermined. The data are from a study of early T cells in non-severe SARS-CoV-2 infection. The CDR3 is 19 residues long. From germline, CDR1 is KGHSH and CDR2 LQKENI. Between the trimmed V and J ends, which lost 4 bases and 0 bases, there was a span of 19 bases. Individual cDNA molecules were tagged with unique molecular identifiers. TCRdb ran MiXCR on the 5' RACE reads and lists one entry per CDR3 protein. This sample yields approximately 35,000 distinct CDR3 sequences, of which 7% to 7.5% are seen a single time; approximately 13% belongs to the top ten. Study-wide results and limits: Matching against VDJdb likely underestimated virus-specific expansions, favoring anti-spike CD8.

The clonotype originates from an adult who was a healthcare worker with PCR-confirmed SARS-CoV-2 infection or an uninfected control (not recorded which). The chain links TRBV18 to TRBJ2-6, with D possibly called TRBD1 or TRBD2 (5 bases each). Sequenced here: whole blood, sampled at baseline. The CDR3 coding sequence is TGTGCCAGCTCACACCGAAGGGGAGAAGATATCTCTGGGGCCAACGTCCTGACTTTC. Translating gives CASSHRRGEDISGANVLTF.